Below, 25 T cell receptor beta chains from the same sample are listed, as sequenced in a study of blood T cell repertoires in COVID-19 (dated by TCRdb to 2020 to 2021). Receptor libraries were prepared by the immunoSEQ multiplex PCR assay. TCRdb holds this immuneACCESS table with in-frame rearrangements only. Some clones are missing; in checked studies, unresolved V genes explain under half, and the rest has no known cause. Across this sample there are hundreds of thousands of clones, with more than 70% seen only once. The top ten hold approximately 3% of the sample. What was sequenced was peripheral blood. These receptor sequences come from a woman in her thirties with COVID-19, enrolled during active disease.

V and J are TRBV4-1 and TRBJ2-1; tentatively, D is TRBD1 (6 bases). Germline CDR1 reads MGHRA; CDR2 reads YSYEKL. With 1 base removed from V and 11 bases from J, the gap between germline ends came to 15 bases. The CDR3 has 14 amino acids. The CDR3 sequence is CASSQVGQRTQQFF. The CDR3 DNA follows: TGCGCCAGCAGCCAAGTAGGACAGAGAACCCAGCAGTTCTTC.

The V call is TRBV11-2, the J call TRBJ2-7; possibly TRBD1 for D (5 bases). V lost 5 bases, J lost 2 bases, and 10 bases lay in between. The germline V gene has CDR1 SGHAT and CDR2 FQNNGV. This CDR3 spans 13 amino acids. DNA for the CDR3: TGTGCCAGCAGCGTCTGGGGCCCCTACGAGCAGTACTTC. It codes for CASSVWGPYEQYF.

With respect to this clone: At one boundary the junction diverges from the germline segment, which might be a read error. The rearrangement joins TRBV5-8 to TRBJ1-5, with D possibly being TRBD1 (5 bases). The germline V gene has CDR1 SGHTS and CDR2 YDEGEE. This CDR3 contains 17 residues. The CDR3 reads CVSSFIDRSIGNQPQHF. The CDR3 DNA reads TGTGTCAGCAGCTTTATTGACAGATCCATAGGCAATCAGCCCCAGCATTTT.

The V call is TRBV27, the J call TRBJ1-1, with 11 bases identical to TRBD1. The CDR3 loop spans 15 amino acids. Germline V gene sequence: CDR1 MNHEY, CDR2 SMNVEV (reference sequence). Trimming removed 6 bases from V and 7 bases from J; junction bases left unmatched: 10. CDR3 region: CASRPRTGGAVEAFF. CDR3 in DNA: TGTGCCAGCAGACCTCGGACAGGGGGCGCGGTTGAAGCTTTCTTT.

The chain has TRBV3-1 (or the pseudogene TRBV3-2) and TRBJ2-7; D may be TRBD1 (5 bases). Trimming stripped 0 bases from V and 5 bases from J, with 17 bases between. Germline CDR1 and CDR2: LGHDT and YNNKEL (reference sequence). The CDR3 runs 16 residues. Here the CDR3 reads CASSQERRVTGNEQYF. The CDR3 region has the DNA TGTGCCAGCAGCCAAGAGCGTCGGGTCACAGGCAACGAGCAGTACTTC.

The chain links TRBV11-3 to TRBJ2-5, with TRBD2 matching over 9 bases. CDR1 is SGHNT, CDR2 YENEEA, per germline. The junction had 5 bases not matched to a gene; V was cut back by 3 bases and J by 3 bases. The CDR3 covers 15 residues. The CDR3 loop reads CASSFNIAGEETQYF. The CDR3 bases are TGTGCCAGCAGCTTTAACATAGCGGGAGAAGAGACCCAGTACTTC. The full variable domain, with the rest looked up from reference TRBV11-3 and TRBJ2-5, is EAGVVQSPRYKIIEKKQPVAFWCNPISGHNTLYWYLQNLGQGPELLIRYENEEAVDDSQLPKDRFSAERLKGVDSTLKIQPAELGDSAVYLCASSFNIAGEETQYFGPGTRLLVL.

The CDR3 DNA is TGCAGCGGACAGGGCTACAATGGCTACACCTTC. Translated: CSGQGYNGYTF. This chain connects TRBV29-1 to TRBJ1-2, with TRBD1 matching 7 bases. The CDR3 spans 11 residues. J gave up 6 bases and V 7 bases, and 5 bases lay outside the gene matches. Germline CDR1 SQVTM, CDR2 ANQGSEA.

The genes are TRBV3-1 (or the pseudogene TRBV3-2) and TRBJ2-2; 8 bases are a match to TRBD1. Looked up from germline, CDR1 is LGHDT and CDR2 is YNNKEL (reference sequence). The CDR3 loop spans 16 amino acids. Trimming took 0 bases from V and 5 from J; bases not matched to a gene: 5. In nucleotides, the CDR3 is TGTGCCAGCAGCCAAGATCTCAGGGGGCGGACCGGGGAGCTGTTTTTT. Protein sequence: CASSQDLRGRTGELFF.

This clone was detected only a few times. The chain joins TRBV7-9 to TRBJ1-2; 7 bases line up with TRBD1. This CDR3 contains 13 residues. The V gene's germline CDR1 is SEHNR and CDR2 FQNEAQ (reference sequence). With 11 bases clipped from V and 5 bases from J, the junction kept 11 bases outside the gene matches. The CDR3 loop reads CASSSGTVYGYTF. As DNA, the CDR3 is TGTGCCTCGTCAAGTGGGACAGTTTATGGCTACACCTTC.

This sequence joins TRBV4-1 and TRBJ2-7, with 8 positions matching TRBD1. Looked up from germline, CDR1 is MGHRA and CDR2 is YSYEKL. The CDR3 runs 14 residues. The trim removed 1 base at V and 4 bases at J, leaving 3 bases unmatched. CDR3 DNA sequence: TGCGCCAGCAGCCAAGGGACAGGGAGGTACGAGCAGTACTTC. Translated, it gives CASSQGTGRYEQYF.

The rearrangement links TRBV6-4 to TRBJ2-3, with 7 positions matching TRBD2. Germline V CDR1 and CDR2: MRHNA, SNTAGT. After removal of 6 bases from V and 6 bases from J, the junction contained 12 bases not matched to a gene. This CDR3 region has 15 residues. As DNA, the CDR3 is TGTGCCAGCAGGCCTACCGGGACTACCCTGGATACGCAGTATTTT. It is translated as CASRPTGTTLDTQYF.

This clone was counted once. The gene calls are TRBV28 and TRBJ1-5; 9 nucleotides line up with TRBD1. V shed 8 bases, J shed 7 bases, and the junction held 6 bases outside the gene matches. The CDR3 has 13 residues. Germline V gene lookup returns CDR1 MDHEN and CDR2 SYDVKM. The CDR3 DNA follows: TGTGCCAGCGTACAGGGGGCTGGACAGCCCCAGCATTTT. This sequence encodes CASVQGAGQPQHF.

CDR3 protein: CASTALAGGSFPDTQYF. DNA of the CDR3: TGTGCCAGCACCGCCCTAGCGGGGGGCTCGTTCCCAGATACGCAGTATTTT. The V call is TRBV27, the J call TRBJ2-3, with TRBD2 matching 11 bases. This CDR3 is 17 amino acids long. CDR1 is MNHEY, CDR2 SMNVEV, per germline (reference sequence). V trimming: 7 bases; J trimming: 4 bases; junction bases outside the gene matches: 13.

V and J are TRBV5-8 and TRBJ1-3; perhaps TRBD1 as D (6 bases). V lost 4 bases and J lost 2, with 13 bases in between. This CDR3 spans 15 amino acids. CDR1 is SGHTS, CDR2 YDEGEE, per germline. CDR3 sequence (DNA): TGTGCCAGCAGCCTGGCCGGGACACCTGGAAACACCATATATTTT. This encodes CASSLAGTPGNTIYF.

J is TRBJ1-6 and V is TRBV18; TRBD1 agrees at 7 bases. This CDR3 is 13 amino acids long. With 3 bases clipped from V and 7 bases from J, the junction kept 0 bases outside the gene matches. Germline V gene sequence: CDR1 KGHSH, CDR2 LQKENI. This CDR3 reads CASSPTGNSPLHF. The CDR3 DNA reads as TGTGCCAGCTCACCGACAGGGAATTCACCCCTCCACTTT. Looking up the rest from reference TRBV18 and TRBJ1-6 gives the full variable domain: NAGVMQNPRHLVRRRGQEARLRCSPMKGHSHVYWYRQLPEEGLKFMVYLQKENIIDESGMPKERFSAEFPKEGPSILRIQQVVRGDSAAYFCASSPTGNSPLHFGNGTRLTVT.

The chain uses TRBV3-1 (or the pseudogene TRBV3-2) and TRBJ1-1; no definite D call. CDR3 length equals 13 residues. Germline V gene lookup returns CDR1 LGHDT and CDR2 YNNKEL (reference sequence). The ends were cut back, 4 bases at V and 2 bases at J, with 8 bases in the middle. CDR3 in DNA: TGTGCCAGCAGCCCCCGGGATAACACTGAAGCTTTCTTT. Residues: CASSPRDNTEAFF.

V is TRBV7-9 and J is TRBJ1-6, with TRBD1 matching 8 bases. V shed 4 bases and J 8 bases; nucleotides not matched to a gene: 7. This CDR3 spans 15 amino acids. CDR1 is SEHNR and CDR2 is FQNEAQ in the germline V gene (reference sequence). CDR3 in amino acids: CASSSTTGGDSPLHF. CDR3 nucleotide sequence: TGTGCCAGCAGCTCCACAACAGGGGGGGATTCACCCCTCCACTTT.

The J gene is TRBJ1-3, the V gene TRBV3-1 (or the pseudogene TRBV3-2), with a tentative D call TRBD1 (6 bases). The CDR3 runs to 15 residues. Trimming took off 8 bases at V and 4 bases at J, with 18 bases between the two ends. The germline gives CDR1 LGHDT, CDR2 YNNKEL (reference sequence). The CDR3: CASAGQNRYGNTIYF. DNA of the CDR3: TGTGCCAGCGCCGGACAGAACCGATACGGAAACACCATATATTTT.

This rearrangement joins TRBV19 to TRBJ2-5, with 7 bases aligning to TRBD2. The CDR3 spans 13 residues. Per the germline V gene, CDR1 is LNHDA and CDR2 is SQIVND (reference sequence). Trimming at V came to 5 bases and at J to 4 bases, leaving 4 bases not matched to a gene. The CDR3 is CASSDWGGETQYF. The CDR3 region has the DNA TGTGCCAGTAGTGATTGGGGGGGAGAGACCCAGTACTTC.

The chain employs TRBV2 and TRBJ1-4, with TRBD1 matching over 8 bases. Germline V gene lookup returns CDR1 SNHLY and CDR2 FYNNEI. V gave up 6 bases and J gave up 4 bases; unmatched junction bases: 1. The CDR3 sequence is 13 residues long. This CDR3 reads CASSGQGNEKLFF. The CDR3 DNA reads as TGTGCCAGCAGCGGACAGGGTAATGAAAAACTGTTTTTT.

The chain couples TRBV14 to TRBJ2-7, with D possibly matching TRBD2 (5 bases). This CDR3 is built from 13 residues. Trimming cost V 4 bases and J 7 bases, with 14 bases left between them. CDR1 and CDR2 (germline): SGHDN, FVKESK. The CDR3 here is CASSRGSSGEQYV. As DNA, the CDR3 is TGTGCCAGCAGCCGAGGTAGTTCGGGAGAGCAGTACGTC.

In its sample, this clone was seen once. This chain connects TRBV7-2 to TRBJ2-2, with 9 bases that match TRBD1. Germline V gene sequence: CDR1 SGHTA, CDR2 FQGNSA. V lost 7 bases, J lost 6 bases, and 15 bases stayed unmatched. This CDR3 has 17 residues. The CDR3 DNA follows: TGTGCCAGCACGAAACAAACCGGGACAGGGCTCTCCGGGGAGCTGTTTTTT. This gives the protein CASTKQTGTGLSGELFF.

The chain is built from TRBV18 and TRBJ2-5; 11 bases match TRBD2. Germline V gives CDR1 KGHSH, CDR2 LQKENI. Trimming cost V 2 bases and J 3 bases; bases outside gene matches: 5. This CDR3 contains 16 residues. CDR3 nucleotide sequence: TGTGCCAGCTCACCATACCCTAGCGGGGGGAAAGAGACCCAGTACTTC. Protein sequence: CASSPYPSGGKETQYF.

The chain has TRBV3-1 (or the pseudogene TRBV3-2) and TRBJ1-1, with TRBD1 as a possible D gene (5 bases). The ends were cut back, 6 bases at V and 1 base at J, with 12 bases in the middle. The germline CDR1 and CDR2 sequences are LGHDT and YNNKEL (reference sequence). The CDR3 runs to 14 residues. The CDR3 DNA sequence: TGTGCCAGCAGATCAATCGACAGGAACACTGAAGCTTTCTTT. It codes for CASRSIDRNTEAFF.

The CDR3 coding sequence is TGTGCCAGCAGCGCAGTGGCGGGAGGAACCCAAGAGACCCAGTACTTC. This codes for CASSAVAGGTQETQYF. The chain combines TRBV9 with TRBJ2-5, with 8 bases fitting TRBD2. Germline CDR1 is SGDLS and CDR2 is YYNGEE. The CDR3 has 16 amino acids. V shed 3 bases and J 1 base; nucleotides not matched to a gene: 8.